The present T cell receptor (beta chain) was sequenced within a study of vaccination effects on CD4 cells after COVID-19. Overall study context: Samples collected post-vaccine were obtained a median of 72 days after the second dose.

Viral peptide pools were used in the ViraFEST assay to expand antigen-specific CD4+ T cells, and sequencing came afterward. Culture lasted 10 days before CD4+ T cell isolation. Subjects were given two BNT162b2 or mRNA-1273 vaccine doses. In the vaccine recipients, nucleocapsid antibodies were negative and there was no prior SARS-CoV-2 infection. Replacing half the medium with IL-2 medium was done on days 3 and 7. The CDR3 runs 12 residues. Germline CDR1 is LNHDA and CDR2 is SQIVND (reference sequence). With 5 bases removed from V and 5 bases from J, the gap between germline ends came to 8 bases. The table came from immunoSEQ multiplex PCR; TCRdb's copy has only in-frame clones and leaves some out. The sample lists around 29,000 clones; approximately 71% were seen once. Details on this clone: Its antigen is undetermined.

General study points: Whether induced by infection or by vaccine, clones showed marked clonal contraction late after vaccination.

The TCR sequence derives from a human donor who received a COVID-19 vaccine. This specimen consisted of CD4+ T cells from PBMCs cultured with HCoV-NL63 spike peptides, obtained after COVID-19 vaccination. The V and J genes are TRBV19 and TRBJ2-3; unclear D gene. The CDR3 bases are TGTGCCAGTAGTTTCGGTGGAGATACGCAGTATTTT. Protein product: CASSFGGDTQYF. Variable domain in full (rest from reference TRBV19 and TRBJ2-3): DGGITQSPKYLFRKEGQNVTLSCEQNLNHDAMYWYRQDPGQGLRLIYYSQIVNDFQKGDIAEGYSVSREKKESFPLTVTSAQKNPTAFYLCASSFGGDTQYFGPGTRLTVL.